These 20 T cell receptor beta chains were sequenced from one sample in a study of graft-versus-host responses after intestinal transplantation. Assay: immunoSEQ multiplex PCR; the TCRdb copy retains only in-frame clones and omits some. The table lists about 63,000 clones, 89% of them singletons. Processing of graft tissue released intraepithelial and lamina propria lymphocytes. The sample here was ileum tissue, taken 357 days after transplant. All receptors derive from a human patient who received an intestinal transplant, so some T cells may come from the graft donor.

This sequence joins TRBV9 and TRBJ2-1; 11 nucleotides agree with TRBD2. CDR1 and CDR2 from the germline V gene are SGDLS and YYNGEE. J was trimmed by 3 bases and V by 4 bases; bases with no gene match: 3. The CDR3 has 15 residues. Here the CDR3 reads CASSPGLADYNEQFF. DNA of the CDR3: TGTGCCAGCAGCCCGGGACTAGCGGACTACAATGAGCAGTTCTTC.

V gene TRBV28 combines with J gene TRBJ1-6; D gene ambiguous. Germline loops: CDR1 MDHEN, CDR2 SYDVKM. Trimming removed 5 bases at V and 9 bases at J, with 17 bases between. This CDR3 has 15 amino acids. The CDR3 spells CASSPRSPRGSPLHF. DNA for the CDR3: TGTGCCAGCAGTCCCCGGAGCCCCCGTGGTTCACCCCTCCACTTT. Looking up the rest from reference TRBV28 and TRBJ1-6 gives the full variable domain: DVKVTQSSRYLVKRTGEKVFLECVQDMDHENMFWYRQDPGLGLRLIYFSYDVKMKEKGDIPEGYSVSREKKERFSLILESASTNQTSMYLCASSPRSPRGSPLHFGNGTRLTVT.

This chain uses TRBV14 with TRBJ2-1; TRBD2 matches 14 bases. J was trimmed by 10 bases and V by 4 bases; bases with no gene match: 6. Germline V gives CDR1 SGHDN, CDR2 FVKESK. There are 15 residues in the CDR3. In DNA form, the CDR3 reads TGTGCCAGCAGCCCGACTAGCGGGAGGGCGGCGGAGCAGTTCTTC. Translation: CASSPTSGRAAEQFF.

This chain uses TRBV15 with TRBJ2-5; perhaps TRBD2 as D (7 bases). Germline CDR1 and CDR2: LNHNV and YYDKDF (reference sequence). V shed 3 bases and J shed 1 base, with 15 bases lying between them. The CDR3 runs 16 residues. Written as DNA, the CDR3 is TGTGCCACCAGCAGTTTTGAAGGGGGGGCCCAAGAGACCCAGTACTTC. Translated, it gives CATSSFEGGAQETQYF.

This chain uses TRBV13 with TRBJ2-2; 16 bases line up with TRBD2. CDR1 PRHDT and CDR2 FYEKMQ come from the germline V gene (reference sequence). After removal of 5 bases from V and 4 bases from J, the junction contained 10 bases not matched to a gene. The CDR3 is 19 amino acids. This CDR3 reads CASSLIGTSGRAGTGELFF. The DNA of the CDR3 is TGTGCCAGCAGCCTCATCGGGACTAGCGGGAGGGCCGGCACCGGGGAGCTGTTTTTT.

The rearrangement links TRBV6-1 to TRBJ2-7, with 7 bases fitting TRBD1. The V and J ends lost 1 base and 3 bases, in that order; junction bases with no gene match: 21. The germline V gene has CDR1 MNHNS and CDR2 SASEGT. There are 20 residues in the CDR3. The CDR3 spells CASSEVPFPRDSDSLYEQYF. The DNA of the CDR3 is TGTGCCAGCAGTGAAGTGCCTTTTCCCCGGGACAGCGATTCACTCTACGAGCAGTACTTC.

The CDR3 bases are TGTGCCAGCAGTTACTCGATGCTCAGGGGTAACTATGGCTACACCTTC. It specifies CASSYSMLRGNYGYTF. The chain links TRBV6-5 to TRBJ1-2; possible D gene TRBD1, 6 bases. The CDR3 is 16 amino acids. V lost 0 bases and J 1 base, leaving 12 bases between the germline ends. Looked up from germline, CDR1 is MNHEY and CDR2 is SVGAGI.

The chain combines TRBV15 with TRBJ2-3, with 8 bases matching TRBD2. V gave up 3 bases and J gave up 0 bases; unmatched junction bases: 2. Germline V gene sequence: CDR1 LNHNV, CDR2 YYDKDF (reference sequence). This CDR3 region has 15 residues. The CDR3 spells CATSSGGASTDTQYF. As DNA, the CDR3 is TGTGCCACCAGCAGCGGGGGGGCTAGCACAGATACGCAGTATTTT.

This chain links TRBV16 with TRBJ1-4; 7 positions agree with TRBD1. The V gene end was trimmed by 4 bases and the J gene end by 5 bases; junction bases not matched to a gene: 4. Germline lookup yields CDR1 KGHSY and CDR2 FQNENV. The CDR3 has 14 amino acids. CDR3 in DNA: TGTGCCAGCAGCCTCGGGACAGCCAATGAAAAACTGTTTTTT. Residues: CASSLGTANEKLFF.

This chain joins TRBV16 and TRBJ1-5; tentative D call: TRBD1 (5 bases). Germline CDR1 is KGHSY and CDR2 is FQNENV. V was clipped by 2 bases and J by 4 bases, with 6 bases between them. The CDR3 has 13 amino acids. CDR3 protein: CASSQGGNQPQHF. The CDR3 bases are TGTGCCAGCAGCCAAGGGGGGAATCAGCCCCAGCATTTT.

V and J are TRBV11-2 and TRBJ2-3; 14 nucleotides agree with TRBD2. The junction had 16 bases not matched to a gene; V was cut back by 4 bases and J by 7 bases. Germline loops: CDR1 SGHAT, CDR2 FQNNGV. The CDR3 sequence is 19 residues long. The CDR3 DNA reads as TGTGCCAGCAGCTCCCAGACTAGCGGGGGGGTCGGATCCCAGAATACGCAGTATTTT. Protein: CASSSQTSGGVGSQNTQYF.

J is TRBJ1-4 and V is TRBV6-6; 9 nucleotides align to TRBD1. CDR1 and CDR2 (germline): MNHNY, SVGAGI (reference sequence). The CDR3 has 14 residues. Unmatched junction bases numbered 10, after V lost 10 bases and J lost 7 bases. CDR3 in amino acids: CAIPHRGLCEKLFF. The CDR3, as DNA: TGTGCCATCCCCCACAGGGGGCTTTGTGAAAAACTGTTTTTT.

The chain is built from TRBV12-2 and TRBJ1-1; the DNA was not used to check the table's D call, TRBD1. TRBV12-2 is a known pseudogene. The CDR3 consists of 15 residues. The CDR3 loop reads CASPNTGTGGTEAFF. The CDR3 nucleotides are TGTGCAAGTCCCAATACCGGGACAGGGGGCACTGAAGCTTTCTTT.

The DNA for the CDR3 is TGTGCCAGCAGTCTTGGACTAGCGGACACCGGGGAGCTGTTTTTT. It yields the protein CASSLGLADTGELFF. The J gene is TRBJ2-2, the V gene TRBV6-1, with 10 positions matching TRBD2. Germline CDR1 is MNHNS and CDR2 is SASEGT. Trimming removed 5 bases from V and 3 bases from J; junction bases left unmatched: 3. CDR3 length: 15 residues.

The chain carries TRBV5-4 and TRBJ1-6; D is possibly TRBD1 (5 bases). Germline values: CDR1 SGHNT, CDR2 YYREEE (reference sequence). Trimming removed 3 bases from V and 6 bases from J, with 13 bases in between. The CDR3 runs 15 residues. DNA of the CDR3: TGTGCCAGCAGCTCCAGGGTCCCTTTTAATTCACCCCTCCACTTT. Residues: CASSSRVPFNSPLHF.

The chain employs TRBV6-5 and TRBJ2-7; TRBD1 matches 7 bases. V shed 8 bases, J shed 3 bases, and the junction held 7 bases outside the gene matches. This CDR3 spans 13 amino acids. The germline gives CDR1 MNHEY, CDR2 SVGAGI. CDR3: CASRQGIFYEQYF. CDR3 bases: TGTGCCAGCCGACAGGGAATCTTCTACGAGCAGTACTTC.

The chain uses TRBV7-2 and TRBJ1-1; a weak D match, TRBD1 (6 bases). V lost 5 bases and J 7 bases, leaving 11 bases between the germline ends. This CDR3 has 12 amino acids. CDR1 SGHTA and CDR2 FQGNSA come from the germline V gene. CDR3 region: CASSPRTVEAFF. As DNA, the CDR3 is TGTGCCAGCAGCCCAAGGACAGTTGAAGCTTTCTTT.

The V and J genes are TRBV11-2 and TRBJ1-5; 7 nucleotides align to TRBD1. J lost 3 bases, V lost 2 bases, and 16 bases had no gene match. Germline V gene sequence: CDR1 SGHAT, CDR2 FQNNGV. The CDR3 length is 19 residues. The CDR3: CASSLSVARGCAFNQPQHF. The CDR3 nucleotides are TGTGCCAGCAGCTTATCTGTGGCCAGGGGGTGCGCTTTCAATCAGCCCCAGCATTTT.

Concerning this clone: Sequence at one end of the junction differs from germline and may be a read error. J is TRBJ2-5 and V is TRBV7-7, with D maybe TRBD2 (5 bases). TRBJ2-7 matches the DNA end more closely, so the J call is doubtful. Germline V CDR1 and CDR2: SSHAT, FNYEAQ (reference sequence). This CDR3 comprises 14 residues. CDR3 sequence reads: CASSLAPGDREQYF. DNA of the CDR3: TGTGCTAGCAGCTTAGCGCCCGGGGATCGCGAGCAGTACTTC.

This clone was counted between two and nine times. The V call is TRBV4-1, the J call TRBJ1-1; TRBD1 matches at 7 bases. After removal of 2 bases from V and 4 bases from J, the junction contained 1 base not matched to a gene. CDR3 length: 13 residues. Germline values: CDR1 MGHRA, CDR2 YSYEKL. CDR3 residues: CASSQPGGTEAFF. CDR3 bases: TGCGCCAGCAGCCAACCAGGGGGCACTGAAGCTTTCTTT.